Below, 4 T cell receptor beta chains from the same sample are listed, as sequenced in a study of T cells expressing NK-cell markers. Using the 5' RACE reads, TCRdb records one entry per CDR3 protein without DNA. Found here are fewer than 200,000 distinct CDR3 sequences; the top ten clones hold around 18%. Sequencing used blood T cells: a sorted CD56 or NKG2C T cell subset, CD4+ or CD8+ T cells, or bulk PBMC T cells (not recorded which). The source is a woman between 18 and 70 years old in good health.

The chain has TRBV5-1 and TRBJ2-1; lacking DNA, the TRBD2 call made by TCRdb goes unchecked. The CDR3 has 16 residues. Looked up from germline, CDR1 is SGHRS and CDR2 is YFSETQ. CDR3: CASTPMAGGYYNEQFF.

The V call is TRBV18, the J call TRBJ2-2. Per germline, CDR1 KGHSH and CDR2 LQKENI. This CDR3 is built from 14 residues. The CDR3 is CASSPSVRTGELFF.

This chain connects TRBV13 to TRBJ1-2; TCRdb's D gene call, TRBD1, goes unchecked for lack of DNA. The length of the CDR3 is 18 residues. Per the germline V gene, CDR1 is PRHDT and CDR2 is FYEKMQ (reference sequence). The CDR3 here is CASSLGPDRRRPNYGYTF.

CDR3 residues: CSASNGGATQGTQYF. The V call is TRBV20-1, the J call TRBJ2-3; TCRdb gives TRBD1 as the D gene, but with no DNA this cannot be confirmed. This CDR3 region has 15 residues. Germline values: CDR1 DFQATT, CDR2 SNEGSKA (reference sequence).